This T cell receptor beta chain emerged from a study of tumor-infiltrating lymphocytes in localized non-small cell lung cancer. Study-level background: Several tumor histologies, both smoking statuses, and some post-neoadjuvant chemotherapy samples were included. Tumor tissue and non-adjacent uninvolved lung came from each patient.

Regarding the study as a whole: Tumor T-cell fraction was not associated with recurrence-free survival. Each assay used a separate piece of the same tissue.

The table came from immunoSEQ multiplex PCR; TCRdb's copy has only in-frame clones and leaves some out. The sample has 15,000 to 20,000 clones, 65% to 80% seen once. Germline V gives CDR1 MNHNS, CDR2 SASEGT. This CDR3 has 14 amino acids. Trimming at V came to 5 bases and at J to 3 bases, leaving 5 bases not matched to a gene. Turning to this clone: No antigen is known for it.

The chain carries TRBV6-1 and TRBJ1-2; 8 bases line up with TRBD1. The specimen was lung tumor tissue. This TCR came from a human donor with non-small cell lung cancer. CDR3 amino acids: CASSTLDRDYGYTF. The CDR3 nucleotides read TGTGCCAGCAGTACGCTGGACAGGGACTATGGCTACACCTTC.